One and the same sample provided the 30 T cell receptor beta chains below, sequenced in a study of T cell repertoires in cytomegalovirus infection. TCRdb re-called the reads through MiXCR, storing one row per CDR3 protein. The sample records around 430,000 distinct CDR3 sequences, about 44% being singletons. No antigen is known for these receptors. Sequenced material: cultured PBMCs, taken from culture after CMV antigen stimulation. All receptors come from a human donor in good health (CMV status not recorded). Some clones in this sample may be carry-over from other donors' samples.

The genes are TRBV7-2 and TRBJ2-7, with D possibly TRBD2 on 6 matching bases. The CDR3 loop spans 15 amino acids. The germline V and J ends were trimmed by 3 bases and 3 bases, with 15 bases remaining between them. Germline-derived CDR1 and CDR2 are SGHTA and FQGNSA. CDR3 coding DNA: TGTGCCAGCAGCTTTTTCCGCGGGGTCAACTACGAGCAGTACTTC. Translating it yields CASSFFRGVNYEQYF.

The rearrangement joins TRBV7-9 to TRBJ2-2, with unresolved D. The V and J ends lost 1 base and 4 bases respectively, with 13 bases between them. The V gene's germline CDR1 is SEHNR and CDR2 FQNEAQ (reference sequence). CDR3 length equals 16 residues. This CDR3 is CASSLGPFQRTGELFF. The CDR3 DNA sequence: TGTGCCAGCAGCTTAGGTCCCTTTCAGCGCACCGGGGAGCTGTTTTTT. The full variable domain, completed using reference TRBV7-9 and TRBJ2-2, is DTGVSQNPRHKITKRGQNVTFRCDPISEHNRLYWYRQTLGQGPEFLTYFQNEAQLEKSRLLSDRFSAERPKGSFSTLEIQRTEQGDSAMYLCASSLGPFQRTGELFFGEGSRLTVL.

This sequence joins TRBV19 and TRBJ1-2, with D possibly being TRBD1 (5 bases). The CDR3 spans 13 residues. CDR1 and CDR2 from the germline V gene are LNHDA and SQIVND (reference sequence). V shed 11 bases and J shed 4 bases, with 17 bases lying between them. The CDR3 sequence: CAATRTLGYGYTF. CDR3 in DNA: TGTGCCGCAACCCGGACACTCGGCTATGGCTACACCTTC.

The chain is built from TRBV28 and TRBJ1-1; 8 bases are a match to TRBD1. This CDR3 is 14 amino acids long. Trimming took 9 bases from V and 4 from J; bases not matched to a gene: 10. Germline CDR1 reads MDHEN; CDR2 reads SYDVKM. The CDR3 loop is CASDGQGLGTEAFF. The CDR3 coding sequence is TGTGCCAGTGATGGACAGGGTTTAGGCACTGAAGCTTTCTTT. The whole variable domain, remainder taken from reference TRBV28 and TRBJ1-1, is DVKVTQSSRYLVKRTGEKVFLECVQDMDHENMFWYRQDPGLGLRLIYFSYDVKMKEKGDIPEGYSVSREKKERFSLILESASTNQTSMYLCASDGQGLGTEAFFGQGTRLTVV.

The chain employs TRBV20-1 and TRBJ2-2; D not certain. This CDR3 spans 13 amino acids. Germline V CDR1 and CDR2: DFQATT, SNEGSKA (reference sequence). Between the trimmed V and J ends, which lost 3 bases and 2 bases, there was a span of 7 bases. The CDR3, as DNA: TGCAGTGCTAGTGGGCCCAACACCGGGGAGCTGTTTTTT. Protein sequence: CSASGPNTGELFF.

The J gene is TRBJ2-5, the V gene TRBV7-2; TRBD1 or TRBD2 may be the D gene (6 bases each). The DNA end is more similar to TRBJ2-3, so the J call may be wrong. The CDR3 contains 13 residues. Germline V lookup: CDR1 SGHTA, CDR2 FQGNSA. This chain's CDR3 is CASSPRRGETQYF. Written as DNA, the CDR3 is TGTGCCAGCAGCCCCAGGAGGGGGGAGACGCAGTATTTT.

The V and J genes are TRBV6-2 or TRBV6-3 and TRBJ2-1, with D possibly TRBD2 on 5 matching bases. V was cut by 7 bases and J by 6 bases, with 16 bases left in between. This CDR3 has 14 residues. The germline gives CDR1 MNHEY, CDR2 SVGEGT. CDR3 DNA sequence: TGTGCCAGCAAAGTTCGTCTAGCAGGCAATGAGCAGTTCTTC. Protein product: CASKVRLAGNEQFF.

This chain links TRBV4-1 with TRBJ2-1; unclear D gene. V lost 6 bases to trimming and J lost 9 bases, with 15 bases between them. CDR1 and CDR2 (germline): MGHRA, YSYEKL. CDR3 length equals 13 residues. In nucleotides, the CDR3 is TGCGCCAGCAGTCTTAGAGTGGTCGGTGAGCAGTTCTTC. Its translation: CASSLRVVGEQFF.

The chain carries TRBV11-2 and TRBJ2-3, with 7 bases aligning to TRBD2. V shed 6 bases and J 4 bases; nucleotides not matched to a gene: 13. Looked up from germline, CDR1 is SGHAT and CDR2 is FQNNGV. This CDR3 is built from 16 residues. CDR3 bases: TGTGCCAGCAGATCGACTTGGACTAGTAGGGCAGATACGCAGTATTTT. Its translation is CASRSTWTSRADTQYF.

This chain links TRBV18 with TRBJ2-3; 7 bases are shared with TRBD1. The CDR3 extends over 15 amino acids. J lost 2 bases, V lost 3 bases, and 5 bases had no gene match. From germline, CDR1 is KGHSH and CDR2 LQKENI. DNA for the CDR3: TGTGCCAGCTCACCGGGGACAGCGCCCACAGATACGCAGTATTTT. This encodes CASSPGTAPTDTQYF.

CDR3 DNA: TGCAGCGTCTCCAGCGGGAGGGCCTATCAGGCTAGTGGCTATGAGCAGTTCTTC. Translating it yields CSVSSGRAYQASGYEQFF. The V gene is TRBV29-1, the J gene TRBJ2-1; 10 positions agree with TRBD2. With 6 bases clipped from V and 8 bases from J, the junction kept 22 bases outside the gene matches. This CDR3 contains 18 residues. CDR1 and CDR2 (germline): SQVTM, ANQGSEA.

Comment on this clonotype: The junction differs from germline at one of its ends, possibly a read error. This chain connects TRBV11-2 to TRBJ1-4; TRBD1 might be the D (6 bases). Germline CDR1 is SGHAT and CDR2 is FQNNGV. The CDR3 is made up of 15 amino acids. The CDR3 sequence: CASSFAGTTNEKLFF. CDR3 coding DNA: TGTGCCAGCAGCTTCGCCGGGACAACAAATGAAAAACTGTTTTTT.

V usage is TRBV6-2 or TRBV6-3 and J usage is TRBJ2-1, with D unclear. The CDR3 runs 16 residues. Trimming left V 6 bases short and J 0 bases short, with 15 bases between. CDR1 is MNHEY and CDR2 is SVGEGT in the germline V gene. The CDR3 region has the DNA TGTGCCAGCAGCCGAGCGACCTGGAGCTCCTACAATGAGCAGTTCTTC. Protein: CASSRATWSSYNEQFF.

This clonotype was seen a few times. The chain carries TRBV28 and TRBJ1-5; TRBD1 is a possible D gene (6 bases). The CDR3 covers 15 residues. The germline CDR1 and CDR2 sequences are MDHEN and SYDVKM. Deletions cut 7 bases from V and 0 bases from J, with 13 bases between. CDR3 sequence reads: CASIYTGPSNQPQHF. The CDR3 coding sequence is TGTGCCAGCATCTATACAGGGCCTAGCAATCAGCCCCAGCATTTT.

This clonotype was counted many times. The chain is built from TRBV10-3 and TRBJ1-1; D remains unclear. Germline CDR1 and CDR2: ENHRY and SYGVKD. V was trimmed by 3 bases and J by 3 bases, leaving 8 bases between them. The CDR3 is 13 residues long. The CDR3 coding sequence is TGTGCCATCAGTGATTCAGTGTACACTGAAGCTTTCTTT. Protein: CAISDSVYTEAFF.

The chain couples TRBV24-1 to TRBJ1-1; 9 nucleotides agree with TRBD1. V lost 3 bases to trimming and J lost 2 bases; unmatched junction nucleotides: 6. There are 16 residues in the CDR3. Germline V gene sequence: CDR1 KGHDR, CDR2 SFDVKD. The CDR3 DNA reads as TGTGCCACCAGTGATACCGGGACAGGGCGCAACACTGAAGCTTTCTTT. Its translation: CATSDTGTGRNTEAFF.

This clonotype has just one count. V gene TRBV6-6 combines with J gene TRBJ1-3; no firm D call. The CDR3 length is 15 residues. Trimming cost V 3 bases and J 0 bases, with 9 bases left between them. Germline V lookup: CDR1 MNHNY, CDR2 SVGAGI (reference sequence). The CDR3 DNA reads TGTGCCAGCAGTTATGACCCCTACTCTGGAAACACCATATATTTT. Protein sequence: CASSYDPYSGNTIYF.

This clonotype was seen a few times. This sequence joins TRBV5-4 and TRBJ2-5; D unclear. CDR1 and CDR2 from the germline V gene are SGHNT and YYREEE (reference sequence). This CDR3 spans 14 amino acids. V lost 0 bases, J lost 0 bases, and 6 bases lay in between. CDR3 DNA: TGTGCCAGCAGCTTGGTGGGCCACCAAGAGACCCAGTACTTC. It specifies CASSLVGHQETQYF. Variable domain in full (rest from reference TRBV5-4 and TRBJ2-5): ETGVTQSPTHLIKTRGQQVTLRCSSQSGHNTVSWYQQALGQGPQFIFQYYREEENGRGNFPPRFSGLQFPNYSSELNVNALELDDSALYLCASSLVGHQETQYFGPGTRLLVL.

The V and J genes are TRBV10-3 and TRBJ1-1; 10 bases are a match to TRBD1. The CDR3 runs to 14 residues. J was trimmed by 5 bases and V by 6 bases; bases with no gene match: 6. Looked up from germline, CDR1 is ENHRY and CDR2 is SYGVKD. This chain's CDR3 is CAISDRGLGTEAFF. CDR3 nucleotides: TGTGCCATCAGCGACAGGGGGCTAGGGACTGAAGCTTTCTTT.

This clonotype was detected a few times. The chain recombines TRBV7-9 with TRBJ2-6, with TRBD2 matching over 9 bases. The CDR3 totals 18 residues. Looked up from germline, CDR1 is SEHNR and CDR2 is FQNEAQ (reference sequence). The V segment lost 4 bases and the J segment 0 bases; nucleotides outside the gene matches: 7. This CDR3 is CASSSVAGALSGANVLTF. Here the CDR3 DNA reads TGTGCCAGCAGCTCCGTAGCGGGGGCCCTCTCTGGGGCCAACGTCCTGACTTTC. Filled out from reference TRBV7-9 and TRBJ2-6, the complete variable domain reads DTGVSQNPRHKITKRGQNVTFRCDPISEHNRLYWYRQTLGQGPEFLTYFQNEAQLEKSRLLSDRFSAERPKGSFSTLEIQRTEQGDSAMYLCASSSVAGALSGANVLTFGAGSRLTVL.

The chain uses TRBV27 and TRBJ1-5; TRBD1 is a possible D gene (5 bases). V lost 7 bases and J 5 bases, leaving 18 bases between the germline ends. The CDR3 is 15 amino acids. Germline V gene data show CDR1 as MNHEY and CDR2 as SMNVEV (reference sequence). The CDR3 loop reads CASKGFGVSHQPQHF. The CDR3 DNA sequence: TGTGCCAGCAAGGGGTTTGGGGTATCTCATCAGCCCCAGCATTTT.

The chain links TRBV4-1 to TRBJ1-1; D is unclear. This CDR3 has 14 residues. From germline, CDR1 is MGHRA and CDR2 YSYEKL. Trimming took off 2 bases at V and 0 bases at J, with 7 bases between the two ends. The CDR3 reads CASSQLLLNTEAFF. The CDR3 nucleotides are TGCGCCAGCAGCCAACTACTCCTGAACACTGAAGCTTTCTTT.

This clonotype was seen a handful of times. The CDR3 loop reads CSARKRGTNKETQYF. CDR3 coding DNA: TGCAGTGCCAGAAAAAGAGGGACAAATAAAGAGACCCAGTACTTC. The chain links TRBV20-1 to TRBJ2-5; TRBD1 is a possible D gene (6 bases). Germline CDR1 is DFQATT and CDR2 is SNEGSKA (reference sequence). The CDR3 runs to 15 residues. Between the trimmed V and J ends, which lost 6 bases and 3 bases, there was a span of 20 bases.

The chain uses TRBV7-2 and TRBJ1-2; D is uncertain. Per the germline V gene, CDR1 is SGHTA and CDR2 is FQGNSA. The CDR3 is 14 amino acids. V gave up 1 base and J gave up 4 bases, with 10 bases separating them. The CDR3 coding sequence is TGTGCCAGCAGCTTAGAAAGTGACGCCTATGGCTACACCTTC. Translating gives CASSLESDAYGYTF.

CDR3 sequence (DNA): TGCAGTGCTAACGGGAGGGCCGGGGGCACAGATACGCAGTATTTT. As protein: CSANGRAGGTDTQYF. The chain carries TRBV20-1 and TRBJ2-3; TRBD2 matches 8 bases. The CDR3 length is 15 residues. Per the germline V gene, CDR1 is DFQATT and CDR2 is SNEGSKA (reference sequence). The V segment lost 4 bases and the J segment 1 base; nucleotides outside the gene matches: 7.

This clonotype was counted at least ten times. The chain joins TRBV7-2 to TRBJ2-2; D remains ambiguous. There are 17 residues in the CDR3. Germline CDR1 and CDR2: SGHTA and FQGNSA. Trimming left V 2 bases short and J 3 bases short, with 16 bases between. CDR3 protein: CASSLRYMSWDTGELFF. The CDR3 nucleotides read TGTGCCAGCAGCTTAAGATATATGTCGTGGGACACCGGGGAGCTGTTTTTT.

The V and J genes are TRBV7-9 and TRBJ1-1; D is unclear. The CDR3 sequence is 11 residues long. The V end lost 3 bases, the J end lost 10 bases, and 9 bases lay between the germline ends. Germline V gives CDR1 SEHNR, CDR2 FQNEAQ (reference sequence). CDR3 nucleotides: TGTGCCAGCAGCTTCCAGTCTACAGCTTTCTTT. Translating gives CASSFQSTAFF.

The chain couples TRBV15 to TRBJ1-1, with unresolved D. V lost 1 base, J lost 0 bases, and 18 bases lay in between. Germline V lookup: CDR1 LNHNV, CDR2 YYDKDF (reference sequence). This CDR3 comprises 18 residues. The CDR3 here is CATSRGSGIGEMNTEAFF. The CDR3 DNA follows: TGTGCCACCAGCAGAGGAAGTGGGATAGGCGAGATGAACACTGAAGCTTTCTTT.

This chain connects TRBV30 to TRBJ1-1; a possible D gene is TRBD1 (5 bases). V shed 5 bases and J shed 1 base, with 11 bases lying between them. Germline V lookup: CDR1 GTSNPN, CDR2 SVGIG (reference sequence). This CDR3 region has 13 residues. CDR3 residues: CAWGGGQNTEAFF. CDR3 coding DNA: TGTGCCTGGGGGGGTGGGCAGAACACTGAAGCTTTCTTT.

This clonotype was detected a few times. The CDR3 protein is CASSPISHRNTEAFF. CDR3 nucleotides: TGTGCCAGCAGCCCCATTAGTCACCGGAACACTGAAGCTTTCTTT. V gene TRBV11-2 combines with J gene TRBJ1-1; D is ambiguous. Germline loops: CDR1 SGHAT, CDR2 FQNNGV. The length of the CDR3 is 15 residues. V was shortened by 5 bases and J by 1 base, with 14 bases between the two germline ends.